The text below deals with one TCR beta chain. V gave up 2 bases and J gave up 5 bases, with 12 bases separating them. The CDR3 consists of 14 residues. Germline V lookup: CDR1 MNHNS, CDR2 SASEGT. The sample comes from a study of blood T cell repertoires in COVID-19. Sequencing was performed with immunoSEQ multiplex PCR; in TCRdb, only in-frame clones are kept and a portion is missing. The data hold roughly 45,000 clones, with 86% observed a single time. The V gene is TRBV6-1, the J gene TRBJ1-2; TRBD1 is a possible D gene (5 bases). The TCR was taken from a woman at least 80 years old with COVID-19, enrolled during active disease. Sample: peripheral blood. The CDR3 region is CASSERQGGYGYTF. CDR3 DNA: TGTGCCAGCAGTGAAAGGCAGGGAGGGTATGGCTACACCTTC.